This TCR beta chain was captured by sequencing in a study of post-analysis software for immune sequencing data. General study results and limits: About 5 TRBV segments, including TRBV5-6, TRBV5-1 and TRBV20-1, were more frequent in patients than controls.

cDNA libraries of TCR beta carried unique molecular identifiers. TCRdb used MiXCR to reprocess the PCR reads, holding one entry per CDR3 protein. The data hold a few hundred thousand distinct CDR3 sequences, with less than 40% observed a single time. This clonotype occurred a few times. Its antigen remains unidentified. The CDR3 is 15 residues long. Trimming shortened V by 0 bases and J by 5 bases, and 13 bases separated the two germline ends. Sequenced: blood. V and J are TRBV12-3 or TRBV12-4 and TRBJ2-5; perhaps TRBD2 as D (6 bases). The sequence was collected from a girl aged 10-17 years with multiple sclerosis. This CDR3 is CASSLAHLGRETQYF. CDR3 nucleotide sequence: TGTGCCAGCAGTTTAGCGCATCTGGGGAGGGAGACCCAGTACTTC.